These T cell receptor beta chains were read from a single sample in a study of response to subunit inactivated influenza vaccine. TCRdb analysed the RT-PCR reads with MiXCR anew, one entry per CDR3 protein. The sample has just under 550,000 distinct CDR3 sequences; under 30% are singletons. The same data also went into a second study, on T cells expressing NK-cell markers.

The specimen comprised CD4+ T cells sorted from PBMCs, sampled 11 to 12 days after vaccination. These receptors all come from a man in his fifties or sixties who received an inactivated influenza vaccine. Both conserved end residues are part of each CDR3. The D gene is left open where the match is weak. Size values are once, few and many counts, or a class for expanded clones, and some rows have none.

>TRBJ1-1|TRBV10-3|.|TRBD1
TGTGCCGTACAGGGACAGGAAGGAACTGAAGCTTTCTTT
CAVQGQEGTEAFF
>TRBJ1-2|TRBV7-2|.|.
TGTGCCAGCAGGACAATACCTCAGAGCCCCGGCTACACCTTC
CASRTIPQSPGYTF
>TRBJ1-1|TRBV28|.|TRBD1
TGTGCCAGCAGTCCATGGGTACAGGGGGGTGAAGCTTTCTTT
CASSPWVQGGEAFF
>TRBJ2-7|TRBV28|few|TRBD1
TGTGCCAGCACTCGACCCCTGGGACAGGGGGCAGTGCAGTACTTC
CASTRPLGQGAVQYF
>TRBJ2-2|TRBV24-1|few|TRBD1
TGTGCCACCCGAGACAGGGGGAACACCGGGGAGCTGTTTTTT
CATRDRGNTGELFF
>TRBJ1-2|TRBV12-3/TRBV12-4|few|.
TGTGCCAGCACCACACTCCGACTTAACTATGGCTACACCTTC
CASTTLRLNYGYTF
>TRBJ2-5|TRBV9|.|TRBD1
TGTGCCAGCAGCGTTGGACAGGGGAAGGAGACCCAGTACTTC
CASSVGQGKETQYF
>TRBJ1-1|TRBV6-1|few|.
TGTGCCAGCAGCCCCCGGATTAGCACTGAAGCTTTCTTT
CASSPRISTEAFF
>TRBJ2-1|TRBV20-1|.|TRBD1
TGCAGTGCTGGTGACAGGGGGGGCAGCCATGAGCAGTTCTTC
CSAGDRGGSHEQFF
>TRBJ1-1|TRBV28|.|.
TGTGCCAGCAGAAAGGGGGGGCGGACTGAAGCTTTCTTT
CASRKGGRTEAFF
>TRBJ1-1|TRBV7-2|.|.
TGTGCCAGCAGCTGGGACGGTGGGACTGAAGCTTTCTTT
CASSWDGGTEAFF
>TRBJ2-7|TRBV2|.|.
TGTGCCAGCAGTGCCCTGGTGAGGGCCGAGCAGTACTTC
CASSALVRAEQYF
>TRBJ2-7|TRBV7-2|few|TRBD1
TGTGCCAGCGAAAAAGGGGGCAGGTACGAGCAGTACTTC
CASEKGGRYEQYF